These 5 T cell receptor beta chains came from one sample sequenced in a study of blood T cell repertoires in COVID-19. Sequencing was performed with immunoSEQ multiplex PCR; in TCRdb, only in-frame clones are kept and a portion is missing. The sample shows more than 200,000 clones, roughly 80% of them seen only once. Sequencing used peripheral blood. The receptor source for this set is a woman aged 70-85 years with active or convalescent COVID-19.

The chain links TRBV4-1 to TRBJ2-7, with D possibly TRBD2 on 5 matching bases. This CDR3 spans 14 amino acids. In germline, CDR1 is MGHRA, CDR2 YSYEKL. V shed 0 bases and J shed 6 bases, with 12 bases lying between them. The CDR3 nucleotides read TGCGCCAGCAGCCAAGATGAGGGCAGCCCCGAGCAGTACTTC. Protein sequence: CASSQDEGSPEQYF.

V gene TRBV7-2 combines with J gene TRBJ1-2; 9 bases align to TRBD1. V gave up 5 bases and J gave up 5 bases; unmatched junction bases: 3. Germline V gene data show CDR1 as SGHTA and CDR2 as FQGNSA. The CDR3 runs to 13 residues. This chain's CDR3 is CASSRQGEYGYTF. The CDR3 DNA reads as TGTGCCAGCAGCCGACAGGGGGAATATGGCTACACCTTC.

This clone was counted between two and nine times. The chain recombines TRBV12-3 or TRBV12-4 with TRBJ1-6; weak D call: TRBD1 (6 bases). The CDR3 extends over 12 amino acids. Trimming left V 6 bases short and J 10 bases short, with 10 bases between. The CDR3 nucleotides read TGTGCCAGCAGCCGGGACACCTCACCCCTCCACTTT. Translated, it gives CASSRDTSPLHF.

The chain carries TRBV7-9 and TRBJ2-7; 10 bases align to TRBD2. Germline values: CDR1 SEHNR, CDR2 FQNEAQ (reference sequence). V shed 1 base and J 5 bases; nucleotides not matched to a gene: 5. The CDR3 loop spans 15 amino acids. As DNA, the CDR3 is TGTGCCAGCAGCTTAGTCCTAGCGGGAGTCCACGAGCAGTACTTC. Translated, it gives CASSLVLAGVHEQYF.

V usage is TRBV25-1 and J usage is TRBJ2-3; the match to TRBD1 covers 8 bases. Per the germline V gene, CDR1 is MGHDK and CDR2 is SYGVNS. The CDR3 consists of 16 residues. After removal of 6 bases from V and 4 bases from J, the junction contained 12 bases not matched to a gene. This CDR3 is CASSPLGRGQSDTQYF. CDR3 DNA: TGTGCCAGCAGCCCCTTAGGCAGGGGGCAATCAGATACGCAGTATTTT.